The entry below gives a single T cell receptor (beta chain) sequence along with its context. There is no known antigen for this receptor. Base qualities were left out, and no much larger clone turns up one base away. The run used an Illumina NovaSeq 6000. TCRalpha and TCRbeta cDNA libraries were built by 5'RACE with constant-segment primers, adding sample barcodes and unique molecular identifiers. Trizol reagent was used to extract RNA from every sample. Libraries were amplified in two PCR steps, with a second sample barcode and Illumina TruSeq adapters added in the second step. Sequencing of the libraries was done on an Illumina NovaSeq, producing 2 x 150 bp paired-end reads. Per the source publication's procedure: Demultiplexing of reads and collapsing into UMI-guided consensus sequences were performed with migec v1.2.7. Using mixcr v2.1.11, the UMI consensuses were aligned to TRA and TRB V and J templates and assembled into clonotypes. Expanded or contracted clonotypes were those called significant by both edgeR and NoisET, with noise models trained on biological replicates. For edgeR calls, the cutoffs were a false discovery rate-adjusted p below 0.01 and a log2 fold-change threshold of 1. As an exploratory analysis of dynamics, max-normalized trajectories of the 1000 most abundant clonotypes were examined with PCA combined with hierarchical clustering. Each responding clone was given a CD4 or CD8 phenotype based on the CD4+ and CD8+ repertoires, which had been sequenced separately. The public reads were run again by TCRdb, first through fastp at Q25 and then through MiXCR, and only productive beta chains were kept. Rows are unified per CDR3 protein, each entry keeping the most common DNA and genes. TCRdb, rather than the study authors, made the V and J calls. This sample holds under 250,000 distinct CDR3 sequences; around 8.8% were observed only once. The ten largest clones represent around 3.3% of the sample.

Sequences LNHDA (CDR1) and SQIVND (CDR2) are obtained from the germline V gene (reference sequence). Cut back by 5 bases and 5 bases, the V and J ends lie 21 bases apart. Reading from cysteine to phenylalanine, the CDR3 counts 16 amino acids. The read is trimmed to its CDR3 DNA, 48 bases read in frame from base 1. The sample is drawn from a study of T-cell memory formation after mild COVID-19 (dated by TCRdb to the early 2020s). As for the study more broadly: TCR sequence clusters from the two donors were found to be largely donor specific. In a couple of donors, T-cell clones that expanded and contracted after mild COVID-19 were followed by sequencing TCRalpha and TCRbeta repertoires longitudinally. The cohort was made up of two young adult volunteers, one female and one male, who were previously healthy.

PBMCs were isolated by Ficoll-Paque density gradient centrifugation. The paper's findings and limits, for the study overall: The detection of some responding clones in pre-infection memory suggests that pre-existing cross-reactive memory T cells joined the SARS-CoV-2 response. Contracting CD4+ clones were found mainly in CM and EM memory subsets, while CD8+ clones were enriched in EMRA. SARS-CoV-2 specificity was not confirmed for the second-wave clones peaking on day 37. Clones that contracted from day 15 to 85 showed balanced CD4/CD8 phenotypes, whereas a second wave of clones that expanded from day 15 to 37 leaned towards CD4+. The study included only two mild cases, and larger cohorts that include severe cases with pre-infection samples were judged to be necessary.

Rearrangement joined TRBV19 to TRBJ2-5; TRBD2 might be the D gene, on 6 matching bases. This TCR was sampled from a man aged 18 to 29 who had mild COVID-19 (a few samples of this study predate the infection). The sample titles of this study are shuffled in the database, so cell type and time point are left out; the donor was told from shared clones. Sequencing was carried out using PBMCs or a T cell subset sorted from them (not recorded which). The DNA sequence is TGTGCCAGTAGTGACCCTTCCGGGACTCACTGGGAGACCCAGTACTTC. Protein translation: CASSDPSGTHWETQYF.